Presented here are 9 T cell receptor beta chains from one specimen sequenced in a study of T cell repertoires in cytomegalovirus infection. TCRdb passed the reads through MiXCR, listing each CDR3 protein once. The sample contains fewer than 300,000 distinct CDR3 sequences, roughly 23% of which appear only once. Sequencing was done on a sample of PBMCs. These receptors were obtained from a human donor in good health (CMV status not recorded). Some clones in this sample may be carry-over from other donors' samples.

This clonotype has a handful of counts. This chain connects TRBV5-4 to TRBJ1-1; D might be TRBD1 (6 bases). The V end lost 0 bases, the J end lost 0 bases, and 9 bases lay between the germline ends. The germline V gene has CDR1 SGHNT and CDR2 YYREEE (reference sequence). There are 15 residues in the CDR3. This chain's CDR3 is CASSLGGLMNTEAFF. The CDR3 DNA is TGTGCCAGCAGCTTGGGGGGGCTTATGAACACTGAAGCTTTCTTT.

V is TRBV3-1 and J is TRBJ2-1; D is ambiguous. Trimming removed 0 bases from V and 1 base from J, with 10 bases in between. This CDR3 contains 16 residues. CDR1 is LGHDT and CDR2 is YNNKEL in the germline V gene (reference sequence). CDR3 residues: CASSQDRVASYNEQFF. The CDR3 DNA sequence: TGTGCCAGCAGCCAAGATAGAGTAGCTTCCTACAATGAGCAGTTCTTC.

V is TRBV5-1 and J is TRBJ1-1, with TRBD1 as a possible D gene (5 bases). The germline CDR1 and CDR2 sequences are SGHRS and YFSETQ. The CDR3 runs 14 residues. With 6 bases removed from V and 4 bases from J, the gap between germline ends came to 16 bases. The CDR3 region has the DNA TGCGCCAGCAAGAGGGGCTCCGGAACCACTGAAGCTTTCTTT. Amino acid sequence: CASKRGSGTTEAFF.

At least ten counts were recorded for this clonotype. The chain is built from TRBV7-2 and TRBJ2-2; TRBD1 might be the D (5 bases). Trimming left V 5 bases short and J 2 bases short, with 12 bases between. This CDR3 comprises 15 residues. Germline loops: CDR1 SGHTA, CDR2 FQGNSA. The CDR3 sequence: CASSADSPNTGELFF. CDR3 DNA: TGTGCCAGCAGCGCCGACAGCCCAAACACCGGGGAGCTGTTTTTT.

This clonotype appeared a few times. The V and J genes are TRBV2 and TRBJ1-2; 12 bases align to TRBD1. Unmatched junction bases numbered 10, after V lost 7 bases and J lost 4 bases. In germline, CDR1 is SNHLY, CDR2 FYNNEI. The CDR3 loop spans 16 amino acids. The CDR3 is CASTGTGGRLGYGYTF. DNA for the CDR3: TGTGCCAGCACCGGGACAGGGGGCCGTTTAGGCTATGGCTACACCTTC.

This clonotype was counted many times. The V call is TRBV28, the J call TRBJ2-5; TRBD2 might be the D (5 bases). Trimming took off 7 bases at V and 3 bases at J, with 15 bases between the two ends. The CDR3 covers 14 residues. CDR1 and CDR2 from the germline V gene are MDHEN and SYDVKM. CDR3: CASTISGREETQYF. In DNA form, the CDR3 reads TGTGCCAGCACAATCTCTGGGAGAGAAGAGACCCAGTACTTC.

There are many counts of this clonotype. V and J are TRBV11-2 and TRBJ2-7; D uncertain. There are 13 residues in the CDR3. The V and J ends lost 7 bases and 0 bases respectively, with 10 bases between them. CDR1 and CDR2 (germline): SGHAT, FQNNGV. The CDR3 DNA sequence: TGTGCCAGCACCAGGACCGACTCCTACGAGCAGTACTTC. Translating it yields CASTRTDSYEQYF.

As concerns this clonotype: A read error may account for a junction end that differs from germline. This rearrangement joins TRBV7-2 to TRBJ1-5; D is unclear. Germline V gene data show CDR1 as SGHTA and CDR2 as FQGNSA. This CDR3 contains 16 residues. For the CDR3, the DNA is TGTGCCAGCAGCTTAGCGCCCCATGCCCACAATCAGCCCCAGCGTTTT. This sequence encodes CASSLAPHAHNQPQRF.

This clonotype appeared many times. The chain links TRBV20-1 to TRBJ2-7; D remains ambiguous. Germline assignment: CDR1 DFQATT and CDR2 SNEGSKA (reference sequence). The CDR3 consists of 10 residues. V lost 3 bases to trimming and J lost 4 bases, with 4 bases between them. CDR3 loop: CSARSYEQYF. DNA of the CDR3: TGCAGTGCTAGGTCATACGAGCAGTACTTC.